These T cell receptor beta chains were read from a single sample in a study of PD-L1 blockade in urothelial cancer. The table came from immunoSEQ multiplex PCR; TCRdb's copy has only in-frame clones and leaves some out. The data hold approximately 34,000 clones, with 84% observed a single time. Sequencing used PBMCs, obtained around atezolizumab (anti-PD-L1) treatment. These TCRs come from a man aged 60-69 years with urothelial cancer. Both conserved end residues are part of each CDR3. D genes are given only for firm matches. Rows give clone size only sometimes, using once, few, many, or a class for an expanded clone.

CDR3aa: CASSDGTAPRQPQHF
CDR3nt: TGTGCCAGCAGTGACGGGACAGCACCGAGACAGCCCCAGCATTTT
abundance: once
v_gene: TRBV6-1
d_gene: TRBD1
j_gene: TRBJ1-5

CDR3aa: CASSLWGASDYGYTF
CDR3nt: TGTGCCAGCAGTTTATGGGGGGCCAGCGACTATGGCTACACCTTC
abundance: once
v_gene: TRBV28
d_gene: -
j_gene: TRBJ1-2

CDR3aa: CASTQGPLLIAKNIQYF
CDR3nt: TGTGCCAGCACCCAGGGGCCATTACTTATAGCCAAAAACATTCAGTACTTC
abundance: -
v_gene: TRBV21-1
d_gene: -
j_gene: TRBJ2-4

CDR3aa: CAISESSSANTEAFF
CDR3nt: TGTGCCATCAGTGAGTCGAGTTCCGCGAACACTGAAGCTTTCTTT
abundance: -
v_gene: TRBV10-3
d_gene: -
j_gene: TRBJ1-1

CDR3aa: CASSSGNQPQHF
CDR3nt: TGTGCCAGCAGTTCTGGCAATCAGCCCCAGCATTTT
abundance: -
v_gene: TRBV6-5
d_gene: -
j_gene: TRBJ1-5

CDR3aa: CASSYIAGNTGELFF
CDR3nt: TGTGCCAGCAGTTACATCGCAGGGAACACCGGGGAGCTGTTTTTT
abundance: -
v_gene: TRBV6-5
d_gene: -
j_gene: TRBJ2-2

CDR3aa: CASSEPGQGYPDNQPQHF
CDR3nt: TGTGCCAGCAGTGAACCCGGACAGGGGTACCCTGATAATCAGCCCCAGCATTTT
abundance: -
v_gene: TRBV6-1
d_gene: TRBD1
j_gene: TRBJ1-5

CDR3aa: CASSLGEGMAQETQYF
CDR3nt: TGTGCCAGCAGCTTAGGGGAGGGGATGGCACAAGAGACCCAGTACTTC
abundance: -
v_gene: TRBV7-6
d_gene: TRBD2
j_gene: TRBJ2-5

CDR3aa: CASSEANRANQPQHF
CDR3nt: TGCGCCAGCAGTGAAGCGAACAGGGCAAATCAGCCCCAGCATTTT
abundance: -
v_gene: TRBV6-1
d_gene: -
j_gene: TRBJ1-5

CDR3aa: CASRTRGNEQFF
CDR3nt: TGTGCCAGCAGAACCAGGGGTAATGAGCAGTTCTTC
abundance: -
v_gene: TRBV6-1
d_gene: -
j_gene: TRBJ2-1

CDR3aa: CASSLDGAGIGGYTF
CDR3nt: TGTGCCAGCAGCTTGGATGGGGCGGGGATAGGTGGCTACACCTTC
abundance: -
v_gene: TRBV5-4
d_gene: -
j_gene: TRBJ1-2

CDR3aa: CAWIRQGAGELFF
CDR3nt: TGTGCCTGGATTAGACAAGGTGCCGGGGAGCTGTTTTTT
abundance: -
v_gene: TRBV30
d_gene: -
j_gene: TRBJ2-2

CDR3aa: CASSTRDRVIKVTEAFF
CDR3nt: TGTGCCAGCAGCACCCGGGACAGGGTAATTAAAGTGACTGAAGCTTTCTTT
abundance: -
v_gene: TRBV11-2
d_gene: TRBD1
j_gene: TRBJ1-1

CDR3aa: CASSLGLIGNEQFF
CDR3nt: TGTGCCAGCAGCTTAGGACTAATTGGGAATGAGCAGTTCTTC
abundance: -
v_gene: TRBV7-9
d_gene: -
j_gene: TRBJ2-1

CDR3aa: CASTRRANYGYTF
CDR3nt: TGTGCCAGCACAAGGCGGGCTAACTATGGCTACACCTTC
abundance: -
v_gene: TRBV6-5
d_gene: -
j_gene: TRBJ1-2

CDR3aa: CASRTGGTQPQHF
CDR3nt: TGTGCCAGTAGGACAGGGGGGACTCAGCCCCAGCATTTT
abundance: -
v_gene: TRBV19
d_gene: TRBD1
j_gene: TRBJ1-5

CDR3aa: CASSLGVLWETQYF
CDR3nt: TGTGCCAGCAGCTTGGGAGTTTTATGGGAGACCCAGTACTTC
abundance: -
v_gene: TRBV5-4
d_gene: -
j_gene: TRBJ2-5

CDR3aa: CASRAAENQPQHF
CDR3nt: TGTGCCAGCAGGGCGGCAGAAAATCAGCCCCAGCATTTT
abundance: once
v_gene: TRBV6-5
d_gene: -
j_gene: TRBJ1-5

CDR3aa: CASSITGGNGYTF
CDR3nt: TGTGCCAGTAGTATAACAGGGGGGAATGGCTACACCTTC
abundance: -
v_gene: TRBV19
d_gene: TRBD1
j_gene: TRBJ1-2

CDR3aa: CASSEIGAGPNTGELFF
CDR3nt: TGTGCCAGCAGTGAAATCGGGGCGGGACCGAACACCGGGGAGCTGTTTTTT
abundance: -
v_gene: TRBV25-1
d_gene: -
j_gene: TRBJ2-2